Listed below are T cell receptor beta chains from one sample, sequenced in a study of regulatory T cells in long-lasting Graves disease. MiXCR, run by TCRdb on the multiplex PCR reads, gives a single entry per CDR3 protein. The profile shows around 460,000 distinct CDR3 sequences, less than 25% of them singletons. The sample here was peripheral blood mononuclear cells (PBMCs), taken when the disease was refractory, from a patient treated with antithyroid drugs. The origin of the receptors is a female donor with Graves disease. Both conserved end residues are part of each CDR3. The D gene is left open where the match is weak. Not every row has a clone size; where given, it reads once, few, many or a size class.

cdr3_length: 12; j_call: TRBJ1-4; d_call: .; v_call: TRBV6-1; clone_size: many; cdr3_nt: TGTGCCAGCAGCGGGACAACCGGAAAACTGTTTTTT; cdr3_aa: CASSGTTGKLFF
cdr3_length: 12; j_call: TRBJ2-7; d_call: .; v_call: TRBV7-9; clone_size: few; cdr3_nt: TGTGCCAGCAGCTCGAGACGGAATCTTGAATACTTC; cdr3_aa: CASSSRRNLEYF
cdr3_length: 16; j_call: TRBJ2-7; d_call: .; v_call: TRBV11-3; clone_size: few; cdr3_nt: TGTGCCAGCAGCTTAACCAGTAGTAGCGTGTCCTACGAGCAGTACTTC; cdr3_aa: CASSLTSSSVSYEQYF
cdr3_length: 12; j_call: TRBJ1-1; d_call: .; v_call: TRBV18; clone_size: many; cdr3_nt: TGTGCCAGCTCACCACAGGACGCGGAAGCTTTCTTT; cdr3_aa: CASSPQDAEAFF
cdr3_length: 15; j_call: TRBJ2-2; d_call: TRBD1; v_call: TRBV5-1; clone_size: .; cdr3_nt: TGCGCCAGCGGGACTAAGACAGGGGGCGACGGGGAGCTGTTTTTT; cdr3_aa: CASGTKTGGDGELFF
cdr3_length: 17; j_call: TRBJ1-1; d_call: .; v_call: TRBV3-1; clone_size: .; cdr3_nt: TGTGCCAGCAGCCAAGGGAGCGGCGTGGGGTCTCAACCTGAAGCTTTCTTT; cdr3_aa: CASSQGSGVGSQPEAFF
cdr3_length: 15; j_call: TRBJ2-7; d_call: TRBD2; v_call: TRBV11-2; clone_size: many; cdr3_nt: TGTGCCAGCAGCTTAGTCCACAGCGGGAGTGACGAGCAGTACTTC; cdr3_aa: CASSLVHSGSDEQYF
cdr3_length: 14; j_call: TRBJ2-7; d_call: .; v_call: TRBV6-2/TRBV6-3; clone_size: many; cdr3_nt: TGTGCCAGCAGTGCCCCATATCCAACCTACGAGCAGTACTTC; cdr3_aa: CASSAPYPTYEQYF
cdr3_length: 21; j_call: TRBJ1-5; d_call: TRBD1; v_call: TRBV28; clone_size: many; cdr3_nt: TGTGCCAGCAGTGGCAGCCCGGACAGGGGGCGCCGTAAAAGTAGCAATCAGCCCCAGCATTTT; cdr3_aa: CASSGSPDRGRRKSSNQPQHF
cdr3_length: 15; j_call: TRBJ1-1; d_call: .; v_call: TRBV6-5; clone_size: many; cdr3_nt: TGTGCCAGCAGTTTCCGAATCCACAGGGAGGATGAAGCTTTCTTT; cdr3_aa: CASSFRIHREDEAFF
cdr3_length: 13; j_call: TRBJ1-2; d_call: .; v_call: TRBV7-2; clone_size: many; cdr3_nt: TGTGCCAGCAGCTTTTTGGGGAACTATGGCTACACCTTC; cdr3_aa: CASSFLGNYGYTF
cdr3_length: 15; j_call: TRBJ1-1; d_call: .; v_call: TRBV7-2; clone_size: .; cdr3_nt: TGTGCCAGCAGCCCTAGGGTCAGTCTGAACACTGAAGCTTTCTTT; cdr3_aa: CASSPRVSLNTEAFF
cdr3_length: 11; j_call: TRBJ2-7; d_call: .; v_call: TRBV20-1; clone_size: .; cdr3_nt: TGCAGTGCTGCCATCCAGGGCGAGCAGTACTTC; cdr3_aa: CSAAIQGEQYF
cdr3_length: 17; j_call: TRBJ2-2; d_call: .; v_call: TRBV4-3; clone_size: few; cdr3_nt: TGCGCCAGCAGCCAATCCCCCATTGGACCCGACACCGGGGAGCTGTTTTTT; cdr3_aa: CASSQSPIGPDTGELFF
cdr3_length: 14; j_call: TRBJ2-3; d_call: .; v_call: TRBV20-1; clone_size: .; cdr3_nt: TGCAGTGCTAGAGTGGGGAAGGGCCCTCGGGTTGACTATTTT; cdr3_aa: CSARVGKGPRVDYF
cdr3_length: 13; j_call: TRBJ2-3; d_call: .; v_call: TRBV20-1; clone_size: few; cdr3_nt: TGCAGTGTCATCCCCCGTAGCACAGATACGCAGTATTTT; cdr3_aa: CSVIPRSTDTQYF
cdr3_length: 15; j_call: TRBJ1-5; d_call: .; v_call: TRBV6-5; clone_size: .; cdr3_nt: TGTGCCAGCAGTTGGGGAGGGCAGGGGCCTCAGCCCCAGCATTTT; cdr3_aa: CASSWGGQGPQPQHF
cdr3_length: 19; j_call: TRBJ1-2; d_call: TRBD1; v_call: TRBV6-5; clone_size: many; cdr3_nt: TGTGCCAGCAGTTTCCCCGGGACAGGGGGATCTTTCGCCAACTATGGCTACACCTTC; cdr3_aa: CASSFPGTGGSFANYGYTF
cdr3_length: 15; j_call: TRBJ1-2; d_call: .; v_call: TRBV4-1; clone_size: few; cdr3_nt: TGCGCCAGCAGCCACCAGAAGGGGCGCGACTATGGCTACACCTTC; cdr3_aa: CASSHQKGRDYGYTF
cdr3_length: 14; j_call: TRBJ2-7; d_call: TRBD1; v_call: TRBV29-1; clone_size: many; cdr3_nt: TGCAGCGTTGCCCGACAGGGTGGGGCCTACGAGCAGTACTTC; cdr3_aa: CSVARQGGAYEQYF
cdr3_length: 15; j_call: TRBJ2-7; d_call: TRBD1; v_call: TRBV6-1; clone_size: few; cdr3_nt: TGTGCCAGCAGACGAGACAGGGGCTCTGGCTACGAGCAGTACTTC; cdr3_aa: CASRRDRGSGYEQYF
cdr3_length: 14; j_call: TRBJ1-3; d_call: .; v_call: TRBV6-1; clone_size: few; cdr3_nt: TGTGCCAGCAGGGCTCTTCACTCTGGAAACACCATATATTTT; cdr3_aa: CASRALHSGNTIYF
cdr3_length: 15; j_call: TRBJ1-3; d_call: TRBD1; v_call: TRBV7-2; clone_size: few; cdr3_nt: TGTGCCAGCAGCGTGGCCGGGACAGCTGGAAACACCATATATTTT; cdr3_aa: CASSVAGTAGNTIYF
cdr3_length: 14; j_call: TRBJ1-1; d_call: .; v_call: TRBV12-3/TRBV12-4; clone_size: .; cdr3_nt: TGTGCCAGCAGTTTGAATCCTAGGGGCACTGAAGCTTTCTTT; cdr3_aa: CASSLNPRGTEAFF
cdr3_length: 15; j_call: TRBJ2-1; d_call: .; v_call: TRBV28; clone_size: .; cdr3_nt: TGTGCCAGCATCGGGCAGGGGCAATCCTACAATGAGCAGTTCTTC; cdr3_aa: CASIGQGQSYNEQFF
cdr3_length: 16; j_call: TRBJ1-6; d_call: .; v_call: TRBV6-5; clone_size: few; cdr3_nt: TGTGCCAGCAGTTACTCAGCGGACGGGACCAATTCACCCCTCCACTTT; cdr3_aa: CASSYSADGTNSPLHF
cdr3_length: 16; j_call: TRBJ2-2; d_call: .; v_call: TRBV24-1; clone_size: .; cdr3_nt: TGTGCCACCAGTGAGGCCGGGACTGTGAACACCGGGGAGCTGTTTTTT; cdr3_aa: CATSEAGTVNTGELFF
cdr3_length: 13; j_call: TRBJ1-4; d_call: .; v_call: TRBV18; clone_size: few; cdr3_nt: TGTGCCAGCTCACCTTCCCAGAATGAAAAACTGTTTTTT; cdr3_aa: CASSPSQNEKLFF
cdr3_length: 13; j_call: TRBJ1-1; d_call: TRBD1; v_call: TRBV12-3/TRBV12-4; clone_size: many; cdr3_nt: TGTGCCAGCAGGCCGACAGGGGGCACTGAAGCTTTCTTT; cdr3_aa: CASRPTGGTEAFF
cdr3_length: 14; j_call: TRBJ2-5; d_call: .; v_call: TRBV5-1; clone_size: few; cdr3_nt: TGCGCCAGCAGCGCCCCCAGTAGTCAAGAGACCCAGTACTTC; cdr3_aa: CASSAPSSQETQYF
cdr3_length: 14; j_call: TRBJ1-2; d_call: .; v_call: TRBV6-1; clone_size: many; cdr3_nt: TGTGCCAGCAGTGAAGGGCAGCTTAAAGTCCTCTACACCTTC; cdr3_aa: CASSEGQLKVLYTF
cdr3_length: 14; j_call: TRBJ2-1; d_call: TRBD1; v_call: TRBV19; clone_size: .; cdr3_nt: TGTGCCAGTAGTACCGGGACAGGTTACAATGAGCAGTTCTTC; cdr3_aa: CASSTGTGYNEQFF
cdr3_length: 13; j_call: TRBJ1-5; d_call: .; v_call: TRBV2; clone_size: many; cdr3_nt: TGTGCCAGCCATCGGTACAGCGATCAGCCCCAGCATTTT; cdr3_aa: CASHRYSDQPQHF
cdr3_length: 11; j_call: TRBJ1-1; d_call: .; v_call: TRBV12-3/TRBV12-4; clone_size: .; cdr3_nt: TGTGCCAGCAGTTTCTCCACTGAAGCTCTCTTT; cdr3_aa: CASSFSTEALF
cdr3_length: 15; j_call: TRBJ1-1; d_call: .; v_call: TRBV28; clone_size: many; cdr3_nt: TGTGCCAGCAGGCCGCCAGTTGGACTGCAAAGTGAAGCTTTCTTT; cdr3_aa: CASRPPVGLQSEAFF
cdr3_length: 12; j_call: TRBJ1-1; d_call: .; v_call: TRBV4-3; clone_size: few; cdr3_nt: TGCGCCAGTCAAAATTGGGACACTGAAGCTTTCTTT; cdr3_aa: CASQNWDTEAFF
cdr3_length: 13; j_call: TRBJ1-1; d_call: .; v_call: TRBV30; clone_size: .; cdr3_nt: TGTGCCTGGAGTGTAAGGGTGGCCACTGAAGCTTTCTTT; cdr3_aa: CAWSVRVATEAFF
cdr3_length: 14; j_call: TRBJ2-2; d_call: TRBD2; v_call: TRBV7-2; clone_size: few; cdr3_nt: TGTGCCAGCAGACAACTAGCGGGAGTGAGTGAGCTGTTTTTT; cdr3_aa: CASRQLAGVSELFF
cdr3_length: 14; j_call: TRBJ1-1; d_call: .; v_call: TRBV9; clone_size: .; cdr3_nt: TGTGCCAGCAGCGTAGGTAAGGGATCCACTGAAGCTTTCTTT; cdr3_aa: CASSVGKGSTEAFF
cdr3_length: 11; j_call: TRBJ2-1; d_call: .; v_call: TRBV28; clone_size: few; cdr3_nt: TGTGCCAGCAGTCTGGTTTATGAGCAGTTCTTC; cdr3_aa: CASSLVYEQFF
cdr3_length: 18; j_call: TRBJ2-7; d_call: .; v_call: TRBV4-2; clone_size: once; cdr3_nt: TGTGCCAGCAGCCAAGAACAGGACGGGGGTGAGGTAACCTACGAGCAGTACTTC; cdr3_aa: CASSQEQDGGEVTYEQYF
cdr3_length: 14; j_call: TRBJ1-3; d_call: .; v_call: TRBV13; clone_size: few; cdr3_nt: TGTGCCAGCAGCGTCGCAGACTCTGGAAACACCATATATTTT; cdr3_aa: CASSVADSGNTIYF
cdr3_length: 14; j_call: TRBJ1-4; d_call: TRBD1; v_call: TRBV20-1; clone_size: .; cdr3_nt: TGCAGTGCTAGATTGGTGACAGGGCCTGAAAAACTGTTTTTT; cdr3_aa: CSARLVTGPEKLFF
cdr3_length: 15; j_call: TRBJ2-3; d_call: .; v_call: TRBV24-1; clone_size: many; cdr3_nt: TGTGCCACCAGTGACGCAGGGGTCCACACAGATACGCAGTATTTT; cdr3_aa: CATSDAGVHTDTQYF
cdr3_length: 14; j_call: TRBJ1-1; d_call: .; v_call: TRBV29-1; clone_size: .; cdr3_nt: TGCAGCGTATTCCCAGGGAGCAGGGACACTGAAGCTTTCTTT; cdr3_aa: CSVFPGSRDTEAFF
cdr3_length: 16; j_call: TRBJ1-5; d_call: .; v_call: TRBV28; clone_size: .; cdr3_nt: TGTGCCAGCAGCCCCGGGGAGGGTATCAGCAATCAGCCCCAGCATTTT; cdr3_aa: CASSPGEGISNQPQHF
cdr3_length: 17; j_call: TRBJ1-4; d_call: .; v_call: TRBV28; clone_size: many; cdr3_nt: TGTGCCAGCACTCCACGAGAGGGGTCGCGGGCTAATGAAAAACTGTTTTTT; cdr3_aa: CASTPREGSRANEKLFF
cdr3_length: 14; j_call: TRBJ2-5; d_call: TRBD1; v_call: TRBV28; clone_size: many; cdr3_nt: TGTGCCAGCAGATATGGGACAGTGCAAGAGACCCAGTACTTC; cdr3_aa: CASRYGTVQETQYF
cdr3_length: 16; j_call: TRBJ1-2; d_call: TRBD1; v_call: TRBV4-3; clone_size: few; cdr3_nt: TGCGCCAGCAGCCTTGACCGGACAGGGAAGGGCTATGGCTACACCTTC; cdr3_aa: CASSLDRTGKGYGYTF
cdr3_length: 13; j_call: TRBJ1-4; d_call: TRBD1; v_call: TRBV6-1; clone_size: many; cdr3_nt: TGTGCCAGCATCGGGACAGGGTTTGAAAAACTGTTTTTT; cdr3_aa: CASIGTGFEKLFF
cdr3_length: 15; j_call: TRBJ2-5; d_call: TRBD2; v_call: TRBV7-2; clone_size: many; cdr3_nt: TGTGCCAGCAGCTTAGGCGGTCGCGGGGGAGAGACCCAGTACTTC; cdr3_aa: CASSLGGRGGETQYF
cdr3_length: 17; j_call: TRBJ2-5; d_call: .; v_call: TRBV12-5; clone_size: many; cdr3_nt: TGTGCTAGTGGTTTTGTCCCGCAACGGACAGATCAAGAGACCCAGTACTTC; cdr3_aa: CASGFVPQRTDQETQYF
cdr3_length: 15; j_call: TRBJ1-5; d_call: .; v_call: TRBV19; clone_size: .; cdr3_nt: TGTGCCAGTAGCCTTCAAATGGACGGGAATCAGCCCCAGCATTTT; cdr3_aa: CASSLQMDGNQPQHF
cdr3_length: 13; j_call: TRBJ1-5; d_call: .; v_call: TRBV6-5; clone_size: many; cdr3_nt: TGTGCCAGCAGTTGGTCGATTCGGCAGCCCCAGCATTTT; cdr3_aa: CASSWSIRQPQHF
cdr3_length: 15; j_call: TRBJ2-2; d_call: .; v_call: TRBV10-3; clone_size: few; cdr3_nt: TGTGCCATCAGTGAGTCGAAGGGAAACACCGGGGAGCTGTTTTTT; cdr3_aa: CAISESKGNTGELFF
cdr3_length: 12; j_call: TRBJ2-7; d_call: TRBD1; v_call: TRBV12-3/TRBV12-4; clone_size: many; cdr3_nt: TGTGCCAGCAGCACAGGGGGCGACGAGCAGTACTTC; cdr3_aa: CASSTGGDEQYF
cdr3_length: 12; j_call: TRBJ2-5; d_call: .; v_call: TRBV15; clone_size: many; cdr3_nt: TGTGCCACCAGCAGGGAAGGGGAGACCCAGTACTTC; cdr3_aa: CATSREGETQYF